This T cell receptor (beta chain) was sequenced in a study of T-cell reconstitution after alpha-beta-depleted transplantation in children. Study-wide points: Newly made T cells mostly supplied T-cell counts and diversity one year after transplant. By about two months after transplant, alpha-beta T cells reportedly arose from several hundred graft clones that had expanded.

Ten or more counts support this clonotype. Its matching antigen is unknown. Preparation of the TCRbeta library involved a method that used unique molecular identifiers. MiXCR, applied by TCRdb to the PCR reads, yields one record per CDR3 protein. The table records several thousand distinct CDR3 sequences, 11% to 15% of them present only once. Germline assignment: CDR1 SGHVS and CDR2 FNYEAQ. The CDR3 length is 13 residues. Deletions cut 4 bases from V and 3 bases from J, with 10 bases between. This TCR was sampled from a male patient under 18 who had a stem cell transplant for acute lymphoblastic leukemia, so the T cells may come from the graft donor. The specimen was PBMCs, mostly from graft donor cells, collected 60 days after TCRalphabeta/CD19-depleted stem cell transplant. The genes are TRBV7-6 and TRBJ2-7; D might be TRBD1 (6 bases). CDR3 sequence: CASSSGQHYEQYF. The CDR3 DNA follows: TGTGCCAGCAGCTCTGGACAGCACTACGAGCAGTACTTC.